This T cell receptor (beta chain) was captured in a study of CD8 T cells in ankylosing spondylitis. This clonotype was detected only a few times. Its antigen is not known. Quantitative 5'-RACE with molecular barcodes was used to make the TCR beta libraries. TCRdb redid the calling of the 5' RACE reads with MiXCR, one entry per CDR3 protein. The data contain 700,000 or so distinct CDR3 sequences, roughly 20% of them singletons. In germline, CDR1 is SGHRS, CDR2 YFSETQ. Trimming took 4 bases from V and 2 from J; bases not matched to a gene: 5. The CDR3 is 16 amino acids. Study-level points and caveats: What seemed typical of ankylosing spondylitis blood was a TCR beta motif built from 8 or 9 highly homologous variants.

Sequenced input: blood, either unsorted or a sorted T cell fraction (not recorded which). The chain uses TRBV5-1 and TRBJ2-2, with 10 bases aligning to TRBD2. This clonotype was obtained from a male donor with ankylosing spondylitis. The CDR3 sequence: CASSRRTSGNTGELFF. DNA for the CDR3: TGCGCCAGCAGCCGGCGGACTAGCGGTAACACCGGGGAGCTGTTTTTT.